These 22 T cell receptor beta chains were all obtained from the same sample, sequenced in a study of T cell repertoires in cytomegalovirus infection. One entry per CDR3 protein, called by TCRdb with MiXCR from the reads. The data show under 300,000 distinct CDR3 sequences, around 12% seen once. Material: PBMCs. The receptors were sampled from a human donor in good health (CMV status not recorded). Some clones in this sample may be carry-over from other donors' samples.

The chain is built from TRBV5-4 and TRBJ1-1, with D possibly TRBD1 on 5 matching bases. The CDR3 has 14 amino acids. The V end was cut by 6 bases, the J end by 1 base, with 13 bases between. The germline gives CDR1 SGHNT, CDR2 YYREEE (reference sequence). The CDR3 here is CASTPKGQNTEAFF. The CDR3 DNA sequence: TGTGCCAGCACCCCCAAGGGGCAGAACACTGAAGCTTTCTTT.

This clonotype was observed a few times. The chain recombines TRBV20-1 with TRBJ2-5; no clear D gene. This CDR3 has 15 amino acids. Germline values: CDR1 DFQATT, CDR2 SNEGSKA (reference sequence). Deletions cut 3 bases from V and 2 bases from J, with 16 bases between. The CDR3 DNA reads as TGCAGTGCTAGTTCACCCGAACCTCCACAAGAGACCCAGTACTTC. Amino acid sequence: CSASSPEPPQETQYF.

This clonotype was recorded at least ten times. The J gene is TRBJ1-2, the V gene TRBV5-5, with a tentative D call TRBD1 (5 bases). CDR3 length equals 13 residues. The germline V and J ends were trimmed by 0 bases and 8 bases, with 11 bases remaining between them. CDR1 and CDR2 (germline): SGHKS, YYEKEE (reference sequence). CDR3 DNA sequence: TGTGCCAGCAGCTTGGCTTCAGGGATCGGCTACACCTTC. Amino acid sequence: CASSLASGIGYTF.

This clonotype was detected many times. The genes are TRBV7-2 and TRBJ1-2; TRBD1 aligns across 9 bases. In germline, CDR1 is SGHTA, CDR2 FQGNSA. With 5 bases clipped from V and 5 bases from J, the junction kept 15 bases outside the gene matches. This CDR3 comprises 17 residues. The CDR3 DNA sequence: TGTGCCAGCAGCCTTTCACCGGGACAGGGAGCCCAGTATGGCTACACCTTC. Translation: CASSLSPGQGAQYGYTF.

This clonotype showed up just a few times. The genes are TRBV20-1 and TRBJ2-2; 8 bases agree with TRBD1. CDR3 length: 14 residues. CDR1 and CDR2 from the germline V gene are DFQATT and SNEGSKA (reference sequence). The ends lost 3 bases at V and 4 bases at J; junction bases unmatched: 4. In DNA, the CDR3 is TGCAGTGCTAGGCCCGGGACAGGCACCGGGGAGCTGTTTTTT. Translated, it gives CSARPGTGTGELFF.

The chain joins TRBV12-3 or TRBV12-4 to TRBJ1-1; D is undetermined. The CDR3 is made up of 15 amino acids. The V end was cut by 2 bases, the J end by 2 bases, with 12 bases between. The CDR3 here is CASSLNPPLNTEAFF. DNA for the CDR3: TGTGCCAGCAGTTTAAACCCCCCCCTTAACACTGAAGCTTTCTTT.

This clonotype was found many times. The chain couples TRBV6-1 to TRBJ2-1; D may be TRBD1 (6 bases). The CDR3 contains 15 residues. Looked up from germline, CDR1 is MNHNS and CDR2 is SASEGT. V lost 4 bases to trimming and J lost 4 bases, with 14 bases between them. CDR3 amino acids: CASSVTGYSYNEQFF. The CDR3 DNA reads as TGTGCCAGCAGTGTCACAGGGTATTCGTACAATGAGCAGTTCTTC.

This clonotype came up many times. The rearrangement uses TRBV10-3 and TRBJ1-3; tentatively, D is TRBD1 (5 bases). Looked up from germline, CDR1 is ENHRY and CDR2 is SYGVKD. This CDR3 contains 13 residues. V shed 7 bases and J shed 4 bases, with 11 bases lying between them. The CDR3 sequence: CAIIPGVGNTIYF. The CDR3 DNA sequence: TGTGCCATCATTCCGGGGGTCGGAAACACCATATATTTT.

This clonotype came up many times. The genes are TRBV7-2 and TRBJ1-1; D gene unclear. The V end lost 3 bases, the J end lost 0 bases, and 20 bases lay between the germline ends. Germline V gene sequence: CDR1 SGHTA, CDR2 FQGNSA. The CDR3 totals 18 residues. In nucleotides, the CDR3 is TGTGCCAGCAGCTTGAACGGTGGCACCGCAAATTTGAACACTGAAGCTTTCTTT. Its protein is CASSLNGGTANLNTEAFF.

This clonotype appeared many times. The chain uses TRBV7-2 and TRBJ2-7; TRBD2 matches 9 bases. The CDR3 is 15 amino acids. Germline V gene sequence: CDR1 SGHTA, CDR2 FQGNSA. The V and J ends lost 5 bases and 9 bases, in that order; junction bases with no gene match: 14. The CDR3 DNA is TGTGCCAGCAGCCCAACTAGCGGGCCACCTAAGCGGCAGTACTTC. Translation: CASSPTSGPPKRQYF.

This clonotype has only a few counts. The CDR3 reads CASGLVGTSNTGELFF. For the CDR3, the DNA is TGTGCTAGTGGTTTGGTAGGGACTTCGAACACCGGGGAGCTGTTTTTT. The J gene is TRBJ2-2, the V gene TRBV12-5, with D possibly being TRBD2 (6 bases). This CDR3 spans 16 amino acids. V lost 0 bases and J lost 0, with 8 bases in between. Germline CDR1 and CDR2: LGHNT and FRNRAP.

This clonotype appeared many times. This chain connects TRBV7-2 to TRBJ2-3; D remains unclear. Germline assignment: CDR1 SGHTA and CDR2 FQGNSA. This CDR3 has 14 residues. V was cut by 0 bases and J by 3 bases, with 7 bases left in between. The CDR3 bases are TGTGCCAGCAGCTTAGCTGCGGTGACAGATACGCAGTATTTT. It is translated as CASSLAAVTDTQYF.

This clonotype occurred many times. The chain is built from TRBV19 and TRBJ2-5; a possible D gene is TRBD1 (5 bases). Germline-derived CDR1 and CDR2 are LNHDA and SQIVND (reference sequence). Trimming left V 3 bases short and J 4 bases short, with 21 bases between. The CDR3 totals 17 residues. In DNA form, the CDR3 reads TGTGCCAGTAGTATGTTTGGAGAGGCCAGGGCTGGAGAGACCCAGTACTTC. It translates to CASSMFGEARAGETQYF.

A few counts support this clonotype. The V and J genes are TRBV28 and TRBJ2-2; the D is unclear. V was clipped by 6 bases and J by 6 bases, with 14 bases between them. Germline loops: CDR1 MDHEN, CDR2 SYDVKM. The CDR3 contains 14 residues. The CDR3 nucleotides read TGTGCCAGCAGCTTAGATGTCCAGTCCGGGGAGCTGTTTTTT. Encoded protein: CASSLDVQSGELFF.

In its sample, this clonotype was seen many times. This sequence joins TRBV19 and TRBJ1-4, with D perhaps TRBD1 (5 bases). CDR3 length: 18 residues. Germline V CDR1 and CDR2: LNHDA, SQIVND (reference sequence). V gave up 3 bases and J gave up 7 bases, with 24 bases separating them. CDR3 DNA sequence: TGTGCCAGTAGTATCTTCGATGTCGGTGGGAACGGGGGTGAAAAACTGTTTTTT. It codes for CASSIFDVGGNGGEKLFF.

This chain uses TRBV12-3 or TRBV12-4 with TRBJ2-5; tentative D call: TRBD1 (6 bases). V was cut by 3 bases and J by 7 bases, with 9 bases left in between. The CDR3 totals 12 residues. CDR3 protein: CASSLPRGTQYF. The CDR3 DNA is TGTGCCAGCAGTTTGCCCAGGGGGACCCAGTACTTC.

This CDR3 is CASSPGGTVYSNQPQHF. Written as DNA, the CDR3 is TGTGCCAGCAGTCCTGGCGGGACAGTTTATAGCAATCAGCCCCAGCATTTT. This chain connects TRBV28 to TRBJ1-5; 7 bases are shared with TRBD1. The germline gives CDR1 MDHEN, CDR2 SYDVKM. With V trimmed by 5 bases and J by 0 bases, 10 bases remained unmatched. The CDR3 covers 17 residues.

The chain combines TRBV7-9 with TRBJ1-5; no reliable D call. Germline V CDR1 and CDR2: SEHNR, FQNEAQ (reference sequence). The CDR3 extends over 15 amino acids. V was trimmed by 4 bases and J by 4 bases, leaving 14 bases between them. The CDR3 loop reads CASSSAEGINQPQHF. CDR3 in DNA: TGTGCCAGCAGCTCCGCGGAGGGCATAAATCAGCCCCAGCATTTT.

This clonotype was found many times. This chain connects TRBV28 to TRBJ1-4, with D possibly matching TRBD1 (5 bases). Germline V gene data show CDR1 as MDHEN and CDR2 as SYDVKM. This CDR3 is 14 amino acids long. Trimming cost V 8 bases and J 4 bases, with 14 bases left between them. Written as DNA, the CDR3 is TGTGCCAGCTTGGGGCCACTTTTTAATGAAAAACTGTTTTTT. This gives the protein CASLGPLFNEKLFF.

This clonotype showed up many times. This chain links TRBV7-2 with TRBJ1-1; D gene uncertain. The V and J ends lost 5 bases and 3 bases respectively, with 10 bases between them. This CDR3 is 13 amino acids long. Germline V gives CDR1 SGHTA, CDR2 FQGNSA. This chain's CDR3 is CASSLGPYTEAFF. The CDR3 nucleotides are TGTGCCAGCAGCCTAGGGCCTTACACTGAAGCTTTCTTT.

This clonotype was recorded at least ten times. The chain has TRBV7-2 and TRBJ1-1; D is unclear. This CDR3 has 14 amino acids. Germline CDR1 and CDR2: SGHTA and FQGNSA. V gave up 1 base and J gave up 1 base, with 7 bases separating them. CDR3 amino acids: CASSLEAGNTEAFF. CDR3 DNA: TGTGCCAGCAGCTTAGAAGCGGGGAACACTGAAGCTTTCTTT.

Note on this clonotype: With a much larger clone just one base away, this may be a read error. Because the CDR3 is missing its conserved closing phenylalanine or tryptophan, this is likely a read error. The chain carries TRBV20-1 and TRBJ2-5; no clear D. From germline, CDR1 is DFQATT and CDR2 SNEGSKA (reference sequence). CDR3 size: 13 residues. Trimming shortened V by 6 bases and J by 4 bases, and 15 bases separated the two germline ends. The CDR3 DNA reads TGCAGTGCCGAAATAAGGGCGAGAGAGACCCAGTACTTA. Translated, it gives CSAEIRARETQYL.